A selection of T cell receptor beta chains follows, all from one sample in a study of shared clonotypes between healthy human individuals. This table comes from immunoSEQ multiplex PCR, and its TCRdb copy is limited to in-frame clones, with some not included. The data contain a few million clones, 85% to 95% of them singletons. The sample consisted of naive CD4+ T cells sorted from blood. These receptors all come from a man aged 18 to 35 in good health. Both conserved end residues are part of each CDR3. A D gene is named only where the DNA matches it firmly. Clone size is given for some rows only: seen once, a few or many times, or a class if the clone is expanded.

v_call	j_call	d_call	clone_size	cdr3_aa	cdr3_nt
TRBV2	TRBJ2-5	-	-	CASSETVFSGKTQYF	TGTGCCAGCAGCGAAACAGTCTTCTCGGGGAAGACCCAGTACTTC
TRBV10-3	TRBJ2-1	-	-	CAISSSRESSYNEQFF	TGTGCCATCAGTTCATCTCGGGAGAGCTCCTACAATGAGCAGTTCTTC
TRBV25-1	TRBJ2-6	TRBD2	-	CASSRGVVISGANVLTF	TGTGCCAGCAGTCGGGGGGTGGTTATCTCTGGGGCCAACGTCCTGACTTTC
TRBV5-1	TRBJ2-3	-	-	CASSFDQSTDTQYF	TGCGCCAGCAGCTTTGACCAAAGCACAGATACGCAGTATTTT
TRBV7-2	TRBJ2-3	TRBD2	-	CASSLRGLAGDTDTQYF	TGTGCCAGCAGCTTACGAGGTCTAGCGGGAGATACAGATACGCAGTATTTT
TRBV5-8	TRBJ2-1	-	-	CASSRFDEQFF	TGTGCCAGCAGCCGGTTTGATGAGCAGTTCTTC
TRBV5-1	TRBJ1-5	-	-	CASSLDPAENNQPQHF	TGCGCCAGCAGCTTGGACCCGGCAGAGAACAATCAGCCCCAGCATTTT
TRBV7-9	TRBJ1-3	TRBD1	-	CASSLFRHTGDSGNTIYF	TGTGCCAGCAGCTTATTCCGTCATACAGGGGACTCTGGAAACACCATATATTTT
TRBV30	TRBJ1-1	-	-	CAWSDTEAFF	TGTGCCTGGAGTGACACTGAAGCTTTCTTT
TRBV9	TRBJ2-5	TRBD2	-	CASSVGGTSGGRETQYF	TGTGCCAGCAGCGTAGGAGGGACTAGCGGGGGGAGGGAGACCCAGTACTTC
TRBV28	TRBJ1-4	-	-	CASRDRGLRNEKLFF	TGTGCCAGCAGGGATAGGGGCCTGAGGAATGAAAAACTGTTTTTT
TRBV7-2	TRBJ2-7	-	-	CASSLEAGFFIGQYF	TGTGCCAGCAGCTTAGAGGCGGGGTTTTTTATTGGGCAGTACTTC
TRBV6-1	TRBJ2-4	TRBD1	-	CASSQGQGFTIQYF	TGTGCCAGCAGTCAAGGACAGGGGTTTACCATTCAGTACTTC
TRBV6-5	TRBJ1-1	-	-	CASSYYQNTEAFF	TGTGCCAGCAGTTACTACCAGAACACTGAAGCTTTCTTT
TRBV5-1	TRBJ2-1	-	-	CASSLGPTVLSDNEQFF	TGCGCCAGCAGCTTGGGTCCGACAGTTCTCAGCGACAATGAGCAGTTCTTC
TRBV28	TRBJ1-4	-	-	CASSVKLTATNEKLFF	TGTGCCAGCAGTGTTAAGCTGACAGCAACTAATGAAAAACTGTTTTTT
TRBV7-3	TRBJ2-1	-	-	CASSASGTEGQFF	TGTGCCAGCAGCGCAAGTGGGACGGAGGGGCAGTTCTTC
TRBV27	TRBJ2-7	TRBD1	-	CASSLNGQGSYEQYF	TGTGCCAGCAGTTTAAACGGACAGGGCTCCTACGAGCAGTACTTC
TRBV30	TRBJ1-3	-	few	CAWTATVSGNTIYF	TGTGCCTGGACGGCGACAGTCTCTGGAAACACCATATATTTT
TRBV6-1	TRBJ2-7	-	-	CASRQTGFLEQYF	TGTGCCAGCAGGCAGACTGGTTTTCTAGAGCAGTACTTC
TRBV19	TRBJ1-1	-	-	CASSRDLGAFF	TGTGCCAGTAGTCGGGACCTCGGAGCTTTCTTT
TRBV2	TRBJ2-3	TRBD2	-	CASSEARGSRGDTQYF	TGTGCCAGCAGTGAAGCGCGGGGGTCCAGAGGAGATACGCAGTATTTT
TRBV30	TRBJ2-7	TRBD2	once	CAWSPPGLAMSYEQYF	TGTGCCTGGAGTCCGCCGGGACTAGCTATGTCCTACGAGCAGTACTTC
TRBV6-1	TRBJ2-1	-	-	CASLPGLYNEQFF	TGTGCCAGTCTTCCGGGTTTATACAATGAGCAGTTCTTC
TRBV21-1	TRBJ2-7	-	-	CASSMTSGLSSYEQYF	TGTGCCAGCAGCATGACATCAGGACTTTCTTCCTACGAGCAGTACTTC
TRBV11-2	TRBJ2-1	-	-	CASSLVGRGNSYNEQFF	TGTGCCAGCAGCTTAGTGGGGCGGGGTAACTCCTACAATGAGCAGTTCTTC
TRBV4-1	TRBJ2-3	TRBD2	-	CASSQDGGGSTDTQYF	TGCGCCAGCAGCCAAGACGGCGGGGGGTCCACAGATACGCAGTATTTT
TRBV7-9	TRBJ2-1	-	-	CASSLASGRNEQFF	TGTGCCAGCAGCTTAGCATCCGGGCGTAATGAGCAGTTCTTC
TRBV2	TRBJ2-7	TRBD1	-	CASRQGIRTTYEQYF	TGTGCCAGCAGACAGGGGATCCGTACCACTTACGAGCAGTACTTC
TRBV6-1	TRBJ2-7	-	-	CASSGSHAGPYEQYF	TGTGCCAGCAGTGGGTCCCATGCGGGGCCCTACGAGCAGTACTTC
TRBV7-2	TRBJ1-5	-	-	CASSWDFDQPQHF	TGTGCCAGCAGTTGGGACTTTGATCAGCCCCAGCATTTT
TRBV19	TRBJ2-5	-	-	CASSNKRGAETQYF	TGTGCCAGTAGCAACAAGCGAGGGGCAGAGACCCAGTACTTC
TRBV5-1	TRBJ2-3	TRBD2	-	CASSGSGRGDTQYF	TGCGCCAGCAGTGGTAGCGGGAGGGGAGATACGCAGTATTTT
TRBV6-5	TRBJ2-2	-	few	CASRLTSTGELFF	TGTGCCAGCAGGCTCACAAGCACCGGGGAGCTGTTTTTT
TRBV7-9	TRBJ2-3	-	-	CASSHSVTSTDTQYF	TGTGCCAGCAGCCATAGCGTTACTAGCACAGATACGCAGTATTTT
TRBV5-1	TRBJ1-1	-	-	CASSYASPNTEAFF	TGCGCCAGCAGCTACGCGTCCCCGAACACTGAAGCTTTCTTT